These 30 T cell receptor beta chains came from one sample sequenced in a study of T cells in Graves' hyperthyroidism and ophthalmopathy. Template material for amplifying TCR beta CDR3 regions consisted of RNA transcripts. First-round RT-PCR of the TCR CDR3 relied on the HTBI primer set. In TCRdb, the multiplex PCR reads were re-called with MiXCR into one record per CDR3 protein. The data show some 150,000 distinct CDR3 sequences, with roughly a fifth seen just once and around two thirds held by the top ten. Sequences were obtained from blood. The source of these receptors is a woman between 45 and 65 years old with Graves' hyperthyroidism that later progressed to Graves' ophthalmopathy.

This clonotype has just a few counts. The genes are TRBV3-1 and TRBJ2-3; tentative D call: TRBD2 (5 bases). Germline V lookup: CDR1 LGHDT, CDR2 YNNKEL (reference sequence). Trimming took off 2 bases at V and 7 bases at J, with 13 bases between the two ends. The CDR3 is made up of 14 amino acids. The CDR3 spells CASSQQSTGNTQYF. CDR3 sequence (DNA): TGTGCCAGCAGCCAACAGTCGACGGGGAATACGCAGTATTTT.

This chain links TRBV19 with TRBJ2-7; the match to TRBD1 covers 7 bases. This CDR3 is built from 14 residues. J lost 2 bases, V lost 7 bases, and 8 bases had no gene match. Germline assignment: CDR1 LNHDA and CDR2 SQIVND (reference sequence). The CDR3 here is CASKDRDPPYEQYF. The CDR3 DNA reads TGTGCCAGTAAAGACAGGGACCCTCCCTACGAGCAGTACTTC.

This clonotype was recorded at least ten times. The J gene is TRBJ2-4, the V gene TRBV3-1; TRBD2 matches at 7 bases. The germline CDR1 and CDR2 sequences are LGHDT and YNNKEL (reference sequence). The V segment lost 7 bases and the J segment 0 bases; nucleotides outside the gene matches: 3. This CDR3 region has 14 residues. CDR3 sequence (DNA): TGTGCCAGCAAGGGGAGGGGAGCCAAAAACATTCAGTACTTC. Residues: CASKGRGAKNIQYF.

This clonotype has ten or more counts. J is TRBJ1-2 and V is TRBV11-2; D might be TRBD1 (6 bases). V lost 4 bases and J lost 4, with 16 bases in between. This CDR3 is 15 amino acids long. CDR1 is SGHAT and CDR2 is FQNNGV in the germline V gene. In DNA form, the CDR3 reads TGTGCCAGCAGCTCGCAAGGGGGGGGGGCCTATGGCTACACCTTC. Its translation is CASSSQGGGAYGYTF. Together with reference TRBV11-2 and TRBJ1-2, the CDR3 gives the full variable domain: EAGVAQSPRYKIIEKRQSVAFWCNPISGHATLYWYQQILGQGPKLLIQFQNNGVVDDSQLPKDRFSAERLKGVDSTLKIQPAKLEDSAVYLCASSSQGGGAYGYTFGSGTRLTVV.

This clonotype appeared many times. The chain recombines TRBV6-5 with TRBJ2-7, with D hard to call. Germline assignment: CDR1 MNHEY and CDR2 SVGAGI. The CDR3 extends over 12 amino acids. V was trimmed by 2 bases and J by 6 bases, leaving 8 bases between them. The DNA of the CDR3 is TGTGCCAGCAGTTACCGGGTTGGCGAGCAGTACTTC. Translated: CASSYRVGEQYF.

This clonotype came up a few times. The chain employs TRBV19 and TRBJ1-1; no definite D call. The CDR3 sequence is 15 residues long. Per germline, CDR1 LNHDA and CDR2 SQIVND (reference sequence). V was trimmed by 3 bases and J by 2 bases, leaving 13 bases between them. CDR3 protein: CASSIGNLANTEAFF. The CDR3, as DNA: TGTGCCAGTAGTATCGGGAATCTAGCCAACACTGAAGCTTTCTTT.

This rearrangement joins TRBV28 to TRBJ1-3; possible D gene TRBD1, 5 bases. CDR3 length: 13 amino acids. The ends were cut back, 5 bases at V and 8 bases at J, with 13 bases in the middle. From germline, CDR1 is MDHEN and CDR2 SYDVKM. The CDR3 nucleotides are TGTGCCAGCAGTCCCGGGACTGTTTACACCATATATTTT. It is translated as CASSPGTVYTIYF. Variable domain in full (rest from reference TRBV28 and TRBJ1-3): DVKVTQSSRYLVKRTGEKVFLECVQDMDHENMFWYRQDPGLGLRLIYFSYDVKMKEKGDIPEGYSVSREKKERFSLILESASTNQTSMYLCASSPGTVYTIYFGEGSWLTVV.

There are many counts of this clonotype. The rearrangement joins TRBV30 to TRBJ1-4; TRBD1 might be the D (6 bases). This CDR3 contains 16 residues. Germline V gene data show CDR1 as GTSNPN and CDR2 as SVGIG (reference sequence). Trimming stripped 1 base from V and 7 bases from J, with 19 bases between. This CDR3 reads CAWSDGTWGAREKLFF. The CDR3 coding sequence is TGTGCCTGGAGTGATGGGACATGGGGGGCGCGTGAAAAACTGTTTTTT.

This clonotype was seen at least ten times. The chain uses TRBV12-3 or TRBV12-4 and TRBJ2-7; TRBD2 is a possible D gene (6 bases). V was cut by 6 bases and J by 3 bases, with 9 bases left in between. CDR3 length: 12 amino acids. The CDR3 DNA sequence: TGTGCCAGCAGCCGACTAGTCTACGAGCAGTACTTC. Translating gives CASSRLVYEQYF.

The rearrangement links TRBV20-1 to TRBJ1-5; 7 bases map to TRBD1. The CDR3 has 15 amino acids. Germline V gene lookup returns CDR1 DFQATT and CDR2 SNEGSKA (reference sequence). The ends lost 0 bases at V and 6 bases at J; junction bases unmatched: 8. Written as DNA, the CDR3 is TGCAGTGCTAGAGATAAAGGGACAGTGAGTCAGCCCCAGCATTTT. As protein: CSARDKGTVSQPQHF.

This clonotype was counted many times. The chain uses TRBV5-1 and TRBJ2-7, with 8 bases identical to TRBD1. Germline values: CDR1 SGHRS, CDR2 YFSETQ. CDR3 length: 14 amino acids. V lost 6 bases, J lost 3 bases, and 8 bases stayed unmatched. The CDR3 DNA is TGCGCCAGCACTACCGGGACAGGATACTACGAGCAGTACTTC. The encoded protein is CASTTGTGYYEQYF.

This clonotype was seen at least ten times. The V gene is TRBV20-1, the J gene TRBJ1-5; tentatively, D is TRBD1 (6 bases). Germline V gives CDR1 DFQATT, CDR2 SNEGSKA (reference sequence). Trimming shortened V by 5 bases and J by 7 bases, and 15 bases separated the two germline ends. This CDR3 comprises 13 residues. This CDR3 is CSASRGGGQPQHF. The CDR3 nucleotides are TGCAGTGCTTCCAGGGGAGGAGGACAGCCCCAGCATTTT.

This chain uses TRBV29-1 with TRBJ2-1; TRBD2 aligns across 12 bases. The CDR3 loop spans 17 amino acids. Germline trimming cut 2 bases from V and 8 bases from J; bases unmatched to any gene: 13. Germline V gives CDR1 SQVTM, CDR2 ANQGSEA. The CDR3 sequence is CSVEKRRTSGMIDEQFF. DNA of the CDR3: TGCAGCGTTGAAAAAAGGCGGACTAGCGGGATGATCGATGAGCAGTTCTTC.

In nucleotides, the CDR3 is TGTGCCTGGAGTCAATCTGACAGGGACGAAAAACTGTTTTTT. Its translation is CAWSQSDRDEKLFF. The chain carries TRBV30 and TRBJ1-4; 7 nucleotides line up with TRBD1. The CDR3 totals 14 residues. CDR1 and CDR2 from the germline V gene are GTSNPN and SVGIG (reference sequence). V was pared by 2 bases and J by 8 bases, with 8 bases of the junction left unmatched. Complete variable domain (other parts from reference TRBV30 and TRBJ1-4): SQTIHQWPATLVQPVGSPLSLECTVEGTSNPNLYWYRQAAGRGLQLLFYSVGIGQISSEVPQNLSASRPQDRQFILSSKKLLLSDSGFYLCAWSQSDRDEKLFFGSGTQLSVL.

Many counts were recorded for this clonotype. The chain employs TRBV11-2 and TRBJ2-2, with 10 bases aligning to TRBD2. J lost 1 base, V lost 6 bases, and 8 bases had no gene match. The CDR3 is made up of 17 amino acids. Germline CDR1 reads SGHAT; CDR2 reads FQNNGV. Here the CDR3 DNA reads TGTGCCAGCAGAGCGACTAGCGGGCCATGGAACACCGGGGAGCTGTTTTTT. Protein sequence: CASRATSGPWNTGELFF.

In its sample, this clonotype was seen many times. The genes are TRBV11-2 and TRBJ2-2; 10 bases line up with TRBD1. Germline assignment: CDR1 SGHAT and CDR2 FQNNGV. Trimming took 1 base from V and 5 from J; bases not matched to a gene: 4. The CDR3 runs to 16 residues. The CDR3 region is CASSLGRGQGTGELFF. CDR3 DNA: TGTGCCAGCAGCTTAGGCCGGGGACAGGGGACCGGGGAGCTGTTTTTT.

This clonotype showed up just a few times. The gene calls are TRBV6-1 and TRBJ1-3; D is undetermined. This CDR3 region has 16 residues. V lost 0 bases, J lost 0 bases, and 9 bases lay in between. Germline CDR1 reads MNHNS; CDR2 reads SASEGT. CDR3 amino acids: CASSEAVSGSGNTIYF. CDR3 in DNA: TGTGCCAGCAGTGAAGCGGTTTCAGGCTCTGGAAACACCATATATTTT.

This clonotype has a count of ten or more. The chain has TRBV7-2 and TRBJ1-1; 7 positions agree with TRBD1. Per the germline V gene, CDR1 is SGHTA and CDR2 is FQGNSA. Germline trimming cut 3 bases from V and 0 bases from J; bases unmatched to any gene: 10. CDR3 length: 17 residues. CDR3 nucleotides: TGTGCCAGCAGCTTGGGGGCAGGGGGGACGGTGAACACTGAAGCTTTCTTT. It is translated as CASSLGAGGTVNTEAFF.

Ten or more counts support this clonotype. V gene TRBV29-1 combines with J gene TRBJ1-5, with D maybe TRBD1 (5 bases). Germline V gene sequence: CDR1 SQVTM, CDR2 ANQGSEA. The length of the CDR3 is 14 residues. Trimming left V 5 bases short and J 3 bases short, with 14 bases between. CDR3 DNA sequence: TGCAGCGTTTCCACGGGCAGGGACAATCAGCCCCAGCATTTT. This gives the protein CSVSTGRDNQPQHF.

A few counts support this clonotype. The V gene is TRBV5-6, the J gene TRBJ1-2; D is undetermined. Germline V gene data show CDR1 as SGHDT and CDR2 as YYEEEE. The CDR3 has 15 residues. V was clipped by 3 bases and J by 8 bases, with 20 bases between them. CDR3 DNA: TGTGCCAGCAGCTATGGACGGCTGGCGAGAGGAGGCTACACCTTC. This encodes CASSYGRLARGGYTF.

In this sample, this clonotype turned up a few times. This rearrangement joins TRBV12-3 or TRBV12-4 to TRBJ2-1; D call uncertain. This CDR3 is built from 12 residues. V was cut by 7 bases and J by 5 bases, with 9 bases left in between. The CDR3 loop is CASNRRDNEQFF. In nucleotides, the CDR3 is TGTGCCAGCAACCGACGCGACAATGAGCAGTTCTTC.

This clonotype appeared many times. V usage is TRBV27 and J usage is TRBJ2-6; D not certain. Per germline, CDR1 MNHEY and CDR2 SMNVEV (reference sequence). The CDR3 is 17 amino acids. V gave up 6 bases and J gave up 4 bases, with 19 bases separating them. The DNA for the CDR3 is TGTGCCAGCAGCCCCAACGCCCGTACCTCCGGGGCCAACGTCCTGACTTTC. Translation: CASSPNARTSGANVLTF.

The gene calls are TRBV19 and TRBJ1-2, with no clear D. V shed 2 bases and J shed 1 base, with 8 bases lying between them. The length of the CDR3 is 14 residues. Germline values: CDR1 LNHDA, CDR2 SQIVND (reference sequence). The CDR3 nucleotides are TGTGCCAGTAGTATAAATCGGTTTAACTATGGCTACACCTTC. Its translation: CASSINRFNYGYTF.

J is TRBJ2-4 and V is TRBV6-1; D call uncertain. This CDR3 has 11 amino acids. V lost 7 bases and J 7 bases, leaving 8 bases between the germline ends. The germline V gene encodes CDR1 MNHNS and CDR2 SASEGT. The CDR3 reads CASTGGNIQYF. For the CDR3, the DNA is TGTGCCAGCACAGGTGGGAACATTCAGTACTTC.

Many counts were recorded for this clonotype. The V call is TRBV5-1, the J call TRBJ2-7; TRBD2 agrees at 12 bases. CDR1 and CDR2 from the germline V gene are SGHRS and YFSETQ. Losses at the gene ends were 4 bases for V and 3 bases for J; bases not matched to a gene: 5. This CDR3 contains 15 residues. CDR3 bases: TGCGCCAGCAGCCCCCGACTAGCGGGAGTCTACGAGCAGTACTTC. As protein: CASSPRLAGVYEQYF.

This clonotype showed up many times. V and J are TRBV20-1 and TRBJ2-3; TRBD2 might be the D (5 bases). Germline lookup yields CDR1 DFQATT and CDR2 SNEGSKA (reference sequence). This CDR3 region has 14 residues. V was trimmed by 5 bases and J by 1 base, leaving 13 bases between them. CDR3 in DNA: TGCAGTGCTCCCCAGAGGGCAGGCACAGATACGCAGTATTTT. Translated: CSAPQRAGTDTQYF.

This chain links TRBV5-1 with TRBJ1-2, with 8 bases lining up with TRBD1. CDR1 SGHRS and CDR2 YFSETQ come from the germline V gene. The ends lost 4 bases at V and 3 bases at J; junction bases unmatched: 11. This CDR3 region has 16 residues. For the CDR3, the DNA is TGCGCCAGCAGCGCGGAAGGACAGGGAAAGCACTATGGCTACACCTTC. Protein: CASSAEGQGKHYGYTF.

This clonotype has ten or more counts. The V gene is TRBV7-3, the J gene TRBJ2-2; D call uncertain. The CDR3 has 13 residues. Trimming stripped 4 bases from V and 6 bases from J, with 9 bases between. The germline V gene encodes CDR1 SGHTA and CDR2 FQGTGA. Written as DNA, the CDR3 is TGTGCCAGCAGCTCTCAGATAGCCGGGGAGCTGTTTTTT. Its protein product is CASSSQIAGELFF.

There are many counts of this clonotype. This sequence joins TRBV27 and TRBJ2-7; 14 bases agree with TRBD2. The CDR3 has 15 residues. J gave up 6 bases and V 4 bases, and 5 bases lay outside the gene matches. Germline V CDR1 and CDR2: MNHEY, SMNVEV (reference sequence). The CDR3, as DNA: TGTGCCAGCAGTTCTAGGACTAGCGGGAGGATCGAGCAGTACTTC. It encodes CASSSRTSGRIEQYF.

The chain carries TRBV19 and TRBJ2-1; D possibly corresponds to TRBD1 (6 bases). Germline assignment: CDR1 LNHDA and CDR2 SQIVND (reference sequence). The CDR3 runs to 15 residues. Trimming cost V 3 bases and J 0 bases, with 9 bases left between them. The CDR3 sequence: CASSIGRGSYNEQFF. CDR3 in DNA: TGTGCCAGTAGTATCGGCAGGGGCTCCTACAATGAGCAGTTCTTC.